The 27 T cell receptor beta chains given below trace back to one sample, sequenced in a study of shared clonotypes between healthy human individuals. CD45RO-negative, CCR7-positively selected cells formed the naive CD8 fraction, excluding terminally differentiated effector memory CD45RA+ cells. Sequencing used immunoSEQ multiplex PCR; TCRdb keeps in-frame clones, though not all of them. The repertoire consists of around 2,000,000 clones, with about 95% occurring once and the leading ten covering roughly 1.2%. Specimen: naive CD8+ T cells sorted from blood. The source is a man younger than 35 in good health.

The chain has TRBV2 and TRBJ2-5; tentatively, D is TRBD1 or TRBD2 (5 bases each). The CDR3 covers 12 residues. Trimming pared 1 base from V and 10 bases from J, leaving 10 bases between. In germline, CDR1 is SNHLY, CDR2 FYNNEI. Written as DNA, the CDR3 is TGTGCCAGCAGTGAAGGGGACGTAAACCAGTACTTC. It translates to CASSEGDVNQYF.

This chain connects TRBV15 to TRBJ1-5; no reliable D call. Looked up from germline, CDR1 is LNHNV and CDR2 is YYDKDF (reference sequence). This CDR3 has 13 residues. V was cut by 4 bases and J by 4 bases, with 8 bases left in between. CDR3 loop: CATSTDGNQPQHF. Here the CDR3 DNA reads TGTGCCACCAGCACGGACGGTAATCAGCCCCAGCATTTT.

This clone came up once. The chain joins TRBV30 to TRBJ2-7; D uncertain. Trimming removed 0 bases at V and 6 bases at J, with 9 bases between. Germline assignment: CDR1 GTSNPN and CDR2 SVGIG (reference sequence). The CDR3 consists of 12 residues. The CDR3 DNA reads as TGTGCCTGGAGTGTAATAGGTCTCGAGCAGTACTTC. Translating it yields CAWSVIGLEQYF.

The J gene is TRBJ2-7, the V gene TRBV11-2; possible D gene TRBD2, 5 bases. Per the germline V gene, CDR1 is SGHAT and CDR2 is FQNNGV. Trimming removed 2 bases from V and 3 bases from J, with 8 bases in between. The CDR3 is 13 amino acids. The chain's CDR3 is CASSLRRGYEQYF. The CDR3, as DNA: TGTGCCAGCAGCTTAAGACGGGGCTACGAGCAGTACTTC.

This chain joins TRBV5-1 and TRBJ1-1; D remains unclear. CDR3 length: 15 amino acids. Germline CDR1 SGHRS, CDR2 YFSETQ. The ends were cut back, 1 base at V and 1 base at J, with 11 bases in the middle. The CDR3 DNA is TGCGCCAGCAGCTTGAGTGGTCAACCGAACACTGAAGCTTTCTTT. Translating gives CASSLSGQPNTEAFF. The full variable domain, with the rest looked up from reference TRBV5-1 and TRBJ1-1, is KAGVTQTPRYLIKTRGQQVTLSCSPISGHRSVSWYQQTPGQGLQFLFEYFSETQRNKGNFPGRFSGRQFSNSRSEMNVSTLELGDSALYLCASSLSGQPNTEAFFGQGTRLTVV.

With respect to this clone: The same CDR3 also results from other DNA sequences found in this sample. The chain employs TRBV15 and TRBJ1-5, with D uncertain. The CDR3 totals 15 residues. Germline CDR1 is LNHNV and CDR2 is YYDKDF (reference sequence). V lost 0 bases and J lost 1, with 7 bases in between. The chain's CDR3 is CATSRDRGSNQPQHF. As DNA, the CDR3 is TGTGCCACCAGCAGAGATCGAGGGAGCAATCAGCCCCAGCATTTT.

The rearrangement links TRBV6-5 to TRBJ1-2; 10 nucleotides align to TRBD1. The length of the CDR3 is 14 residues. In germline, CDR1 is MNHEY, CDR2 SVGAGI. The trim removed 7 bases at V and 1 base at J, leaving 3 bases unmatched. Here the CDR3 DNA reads TGTGCCAGCAATGGACAGGGGGGTAACTATGGCTACACCTTC. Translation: CASNGQGGNYGYTF.

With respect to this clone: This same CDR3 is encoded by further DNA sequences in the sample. Here the CDR3 DNA reads TGTGCCTGGAGTGCCGGCTCTGGAAACACCATATATTTT. The encoded protein is CAWSAGSGNTIYF. V is TRBV30 and J is TRBJ1-3; D is undetermined. V lost 1 base and J 0 bases, leaving 4 bases between the germline ends. Germline CDR1 reads GTSNPN; CDR2 reads SVGIG (reference sequence). CDR3 length: 13 residues.

The CDR3 loop reads CASSQDHDKSYEQYF. CDR3 bases: TGCGCCAGCAGCCAAGATCATGACAAGTCCTACGAGCAGTACTTC. The chain couples TRBV4-1 to TRBJ2-7; D not resolved. The CDR3 is 15 amino acids. Per germline, CDR1 MGHRA and CDR2 YSYEKL. V lost 0 bases and J lost 1, with 10 bases in between.

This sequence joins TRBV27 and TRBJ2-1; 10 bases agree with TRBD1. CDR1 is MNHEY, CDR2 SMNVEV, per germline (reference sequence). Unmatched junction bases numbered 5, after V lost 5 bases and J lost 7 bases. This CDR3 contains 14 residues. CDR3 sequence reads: CASSPGTGVNEQFF. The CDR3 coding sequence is TGTGCCAGCAGTCCCGGGACAGGGGTAAATGAGCAGTTCTTC.

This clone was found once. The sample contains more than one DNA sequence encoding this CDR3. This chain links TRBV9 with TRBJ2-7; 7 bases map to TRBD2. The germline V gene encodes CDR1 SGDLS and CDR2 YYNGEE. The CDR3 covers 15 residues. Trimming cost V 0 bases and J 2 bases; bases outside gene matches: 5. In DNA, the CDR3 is TGTGCCAGCAGCGTAGGAGGAGCGGGGACCTACGAGCAGTACTTC. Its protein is CASSVGGAGTYEQYF.

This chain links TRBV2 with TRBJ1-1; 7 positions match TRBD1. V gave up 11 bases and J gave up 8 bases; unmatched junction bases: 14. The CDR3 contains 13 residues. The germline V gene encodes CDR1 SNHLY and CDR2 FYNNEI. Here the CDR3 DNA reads TGTGCCGACAGGGACCCCCCCAATTCCGAAGCTTTCTTT. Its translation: CADRDPPNSEAFF.

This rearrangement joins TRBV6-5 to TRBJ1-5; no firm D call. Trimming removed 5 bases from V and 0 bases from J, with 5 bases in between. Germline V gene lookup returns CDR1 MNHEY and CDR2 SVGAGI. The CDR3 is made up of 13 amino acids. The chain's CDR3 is CASSHDSNQPQHF. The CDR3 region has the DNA TGTGCCAGCAGTCATGATAGCAATCAGCCCCAGCATTTT.

CDR3 residues: CASSQLTANTGELFF. The CDR3 DNA follows: TGCGCCAGCAGCCAACTGACAGCGAACACCGGGGAGCTGTTTTTT. The V and J genes are TRBV4-3 and TRBJ2-2; tentatively, D is TRBD1 (5 bases). V was pared by 2 bases and J by 0 bases, with 7 bases between. The length of the CDR3 is 15 residues. CDR1 and CDR2 from the germline V gene are LGHNA and YSLEER.

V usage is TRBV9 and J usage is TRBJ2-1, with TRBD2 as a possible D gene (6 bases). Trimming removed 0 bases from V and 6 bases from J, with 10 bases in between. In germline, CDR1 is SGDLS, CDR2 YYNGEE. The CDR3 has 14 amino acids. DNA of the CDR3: TGTGCCAGCAGCGTAGAACTAGCTGCCAATGAGCAGTTCTTC. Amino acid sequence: CASSVELAANEQFF. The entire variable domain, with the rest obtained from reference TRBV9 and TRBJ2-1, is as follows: DSGVTQTPKHLITATGQRVTLRCSPRSGDLSVYWYQQSLDQGLQFLIQYYNGEERAKGNILERFSAQQFPDLHSELNLSSLELGDSALYFCASSVELAANEQFFGPGTRLTVL.

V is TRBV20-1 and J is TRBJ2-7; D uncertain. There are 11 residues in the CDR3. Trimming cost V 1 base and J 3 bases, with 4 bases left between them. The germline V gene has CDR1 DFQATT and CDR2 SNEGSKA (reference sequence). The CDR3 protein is CSARGIYEQYF. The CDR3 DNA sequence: TGCAGTGCTAGAGGGATCTACGAGCAGTACTTC.

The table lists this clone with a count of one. The CDR3 DNA follows: TGTGCCAGCAGCCTGCGGGAGGACGGGGCCTACAATGAGCAGTTCTTC. Protein product: CASSLREDGAYNEQFF. The gene calls are TRBV7-9 and TRBJ2-1, with TRBD2 matching over 8 bases. Germline CDR1 SEHNR, CDR2 FQNEAQ (reference sequence). The junction had 8 bases not matched to a gene; V was cut back by 5 bases and J by 2 bases. This CDR3 contains 16 residues.

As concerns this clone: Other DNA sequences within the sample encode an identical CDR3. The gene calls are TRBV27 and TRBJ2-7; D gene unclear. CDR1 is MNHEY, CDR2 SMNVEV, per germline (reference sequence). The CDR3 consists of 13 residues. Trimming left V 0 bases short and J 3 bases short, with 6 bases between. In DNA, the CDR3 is TGTGCCAGCAGTTTATCCTATTACTACGAGCAGTACTTC. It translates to CASSLSYYYEQYF.

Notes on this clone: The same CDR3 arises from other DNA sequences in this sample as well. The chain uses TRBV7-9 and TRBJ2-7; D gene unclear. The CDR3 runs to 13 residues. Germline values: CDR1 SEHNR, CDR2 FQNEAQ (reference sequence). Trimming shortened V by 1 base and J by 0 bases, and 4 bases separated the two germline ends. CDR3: CASSLEDSYEQYF. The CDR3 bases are TGTGCCAGCAGCTTAGAAGACTCCTACGAGCAGTACTTC.

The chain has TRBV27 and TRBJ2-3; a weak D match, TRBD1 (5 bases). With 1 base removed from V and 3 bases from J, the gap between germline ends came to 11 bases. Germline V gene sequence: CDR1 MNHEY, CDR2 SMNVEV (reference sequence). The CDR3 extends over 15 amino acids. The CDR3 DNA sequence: TGTGCCAGCAGTTTATTAGGGGTTGGGACAGATACGCAGTATTTT. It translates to CASSLLGVGTDTQYF.

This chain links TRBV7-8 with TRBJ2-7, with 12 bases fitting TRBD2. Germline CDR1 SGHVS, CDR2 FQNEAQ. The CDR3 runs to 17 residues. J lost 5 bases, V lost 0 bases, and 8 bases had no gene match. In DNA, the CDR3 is TGTGCCAGCAGCTTAGCCCTAGCGGGAGGGCCTTTCCACGAGCAGTACTTC. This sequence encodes CASSLALAGGPFHEQYF.

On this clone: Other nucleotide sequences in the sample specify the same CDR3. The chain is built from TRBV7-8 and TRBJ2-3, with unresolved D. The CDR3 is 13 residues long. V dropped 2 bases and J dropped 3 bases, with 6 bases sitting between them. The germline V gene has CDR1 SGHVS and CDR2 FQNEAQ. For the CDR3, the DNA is TGTGCCAGCAGCTTACTGGGGACAGATACGCAGTATTTT. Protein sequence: CASSLLGTDTQYF.

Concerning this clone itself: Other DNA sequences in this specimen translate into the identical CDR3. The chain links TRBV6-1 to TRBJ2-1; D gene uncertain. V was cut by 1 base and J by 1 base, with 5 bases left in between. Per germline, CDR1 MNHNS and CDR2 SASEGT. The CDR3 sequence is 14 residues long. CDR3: CASSEGDSYNEQFF. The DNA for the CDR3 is TGTGCCAGCAGTGAAGGGGATTCCTACAATGAGCAGTTCTTC.

In DNA form, the CDR3 reads TGTGCCAGCAGTTACGAAGAGACGGGCCTCGAGGTAGATACGCAGTATTTT. Protein product: CASSYEETGLEVDTQYF. The V and J genes are TRBV6-8 and TRBJ2-3; D ambiguous. Between the trimmed V and J ends, which lost 2 bases and 5 bases, there was a span of 20 bases. Looked up from germline, CDR1 is MNHGY and CDR2 is SAAAGT. The CDR3 sequence is 17 residues long.

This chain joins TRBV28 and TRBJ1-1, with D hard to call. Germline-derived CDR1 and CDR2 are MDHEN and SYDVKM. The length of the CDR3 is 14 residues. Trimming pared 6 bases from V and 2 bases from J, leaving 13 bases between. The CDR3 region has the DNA TGTGCCAGCAGCACCACCACAGATAACACTGAAGCTTTCTTT. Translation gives CASSTTTDNTEAFF.

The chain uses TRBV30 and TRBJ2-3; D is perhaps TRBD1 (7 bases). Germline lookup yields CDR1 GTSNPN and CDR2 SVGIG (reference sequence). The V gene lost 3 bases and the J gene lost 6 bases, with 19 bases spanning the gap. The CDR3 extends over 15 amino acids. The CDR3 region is CAWSPMPTGRDTQYF. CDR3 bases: TGTGCCTGGAGCCCCATGCCGACAGGGAGGGATACGCAGTATTTT. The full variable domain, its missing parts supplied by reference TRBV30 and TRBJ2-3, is SQTIHQWPATLVQPVGSPLSLECTVEGTSNPNLYWYRQAAGRGLQLLFYSVGIGQISSEVPQNLSASRPQDRQFILSSKKLLLSDSGFYLCAWSPMPTGRDTQYFGPGTRLTVL.

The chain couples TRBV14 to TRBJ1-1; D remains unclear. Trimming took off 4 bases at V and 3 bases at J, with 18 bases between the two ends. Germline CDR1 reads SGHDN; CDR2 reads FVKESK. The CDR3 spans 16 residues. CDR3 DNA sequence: TGTGCCAGCAGCCCATTAGACACGACAAGGGACACTGAAGCTTTCTTT. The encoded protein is CASSPLDTTRDTEAFF.